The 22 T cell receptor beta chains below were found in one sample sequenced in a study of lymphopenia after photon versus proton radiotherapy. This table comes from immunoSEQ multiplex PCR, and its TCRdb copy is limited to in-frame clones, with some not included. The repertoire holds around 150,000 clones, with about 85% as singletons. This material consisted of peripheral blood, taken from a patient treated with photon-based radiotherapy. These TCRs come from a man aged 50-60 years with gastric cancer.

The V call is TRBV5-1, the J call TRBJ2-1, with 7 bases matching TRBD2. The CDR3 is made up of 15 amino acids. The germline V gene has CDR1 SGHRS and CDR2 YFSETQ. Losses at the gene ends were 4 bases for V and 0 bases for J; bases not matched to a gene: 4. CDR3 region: CASSGGRSSYNEQFF. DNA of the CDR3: TGCGCCAGCAGCGGCGGGAGAAGCTCCTACAATGAGCAGTTCTTC.

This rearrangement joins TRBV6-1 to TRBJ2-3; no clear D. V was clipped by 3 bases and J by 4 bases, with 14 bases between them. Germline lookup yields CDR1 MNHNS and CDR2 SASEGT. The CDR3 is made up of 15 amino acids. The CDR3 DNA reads TGTGCCAGCAGTGAGGGGATATTCTTTGCAGATACGCAGTATTTT. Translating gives CASSEGIFFADTQYF.

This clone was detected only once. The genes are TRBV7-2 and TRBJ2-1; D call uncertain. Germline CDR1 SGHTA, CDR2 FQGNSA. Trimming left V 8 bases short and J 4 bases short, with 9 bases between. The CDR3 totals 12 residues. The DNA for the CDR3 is TGTGCCAGCTCCTCCCGGTACAATGAGCAGTTCTTC. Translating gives CASSSRYNEQFF.

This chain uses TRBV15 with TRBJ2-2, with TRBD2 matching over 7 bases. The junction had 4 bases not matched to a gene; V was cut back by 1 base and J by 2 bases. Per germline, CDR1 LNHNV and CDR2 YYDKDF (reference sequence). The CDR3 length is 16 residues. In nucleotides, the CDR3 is TGTGCCACCAGCAGAGGGGGAGGGGCTAACACCGGGGAGCTGTTTTTT. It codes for CATSRGGGANTGELFF.

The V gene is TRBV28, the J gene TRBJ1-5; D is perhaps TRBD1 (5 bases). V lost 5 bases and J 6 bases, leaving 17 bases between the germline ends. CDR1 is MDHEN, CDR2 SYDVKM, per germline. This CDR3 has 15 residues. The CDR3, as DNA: TGTGCCAGCAGTCCGGGACGGGGGACGGGTCAGCCCCAGCATTTT. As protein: CASSPGRGTGQPQHF. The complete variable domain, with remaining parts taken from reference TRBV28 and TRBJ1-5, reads DVKVTQSSRYLVKRTGEKVFLECVQDMDHENMFWYRQDPGLGLRLIYFSYDVKMKEKGDIPEGYSVSREKKERFSLILESASTNQTSMYLCASSPGRGTGQPQHFGDGTRLSIL.

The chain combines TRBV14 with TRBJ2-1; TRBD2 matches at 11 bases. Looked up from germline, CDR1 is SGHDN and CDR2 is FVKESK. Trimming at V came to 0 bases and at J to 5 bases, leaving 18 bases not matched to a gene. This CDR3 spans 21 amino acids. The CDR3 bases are TGTGCCAGCAGCCAAGATCCCCCGCGACTAGCGGGATTTTTGTGGAACAATGAGCAGTTCTTC. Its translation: CASSQDPPRLAGFLWNNEQFF. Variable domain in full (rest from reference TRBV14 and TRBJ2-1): EAGVTQFPSHSVIEKGQTVTLRCDPISGHDNLYWYRRVMGKEIKFLLHFVKESKQDESGMPNNRFLAERTGGTYSTLKVQPAELEDSGVYFCASSQDPPRLAGFLWNNEQFFGPGTRLTVL.

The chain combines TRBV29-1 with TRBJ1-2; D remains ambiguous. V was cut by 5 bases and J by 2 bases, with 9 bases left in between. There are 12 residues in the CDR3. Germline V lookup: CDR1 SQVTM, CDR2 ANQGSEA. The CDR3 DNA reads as TGCAGCGTTTATGCGGGGAACTATGGCTACACCTTC. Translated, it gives CSVYAGNYGYTF. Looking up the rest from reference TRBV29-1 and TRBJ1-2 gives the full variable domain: SAVISQKPSRDICQRGTSLTIQCQVDSQVTMMFWYRQQPGQSLTLIATANQGSEATYESGFVIDKFPISRPNLTFSTLTVSNMSPEDSSIYLCSVYAGNYGYTFGSGTRLTVV.

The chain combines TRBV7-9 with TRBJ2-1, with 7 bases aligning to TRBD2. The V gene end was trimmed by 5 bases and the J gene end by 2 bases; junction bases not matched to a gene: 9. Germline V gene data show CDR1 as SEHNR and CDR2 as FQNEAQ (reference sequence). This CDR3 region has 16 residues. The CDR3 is CASSNQRGSTYNEQFF. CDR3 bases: TGTGCCAGCAGCAACCAGCGGGGCAGCACCTACAATGAGCAGTTCTTC.

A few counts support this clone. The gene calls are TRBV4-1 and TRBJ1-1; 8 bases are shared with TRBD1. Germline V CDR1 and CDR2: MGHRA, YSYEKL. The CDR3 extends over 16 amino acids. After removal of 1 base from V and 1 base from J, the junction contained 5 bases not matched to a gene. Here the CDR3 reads CASSQVGGQGNTEAFF. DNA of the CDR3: TGCGCCAGCAGCCAAGTTGGAGGACAGGGGAACACTGAAGCTTTCTTT.

The CDR3 DNA is TGTGCCAGCAGTTATCAGGGGGCGCCCGCTTACAATGAGCAGTTCTTC. Its protein product is CASSYQGAPAYNEQFF. The V and J genes are TRBV7-2 and TRBJ2-1, with 8 bases identical to TRBD1. This CDR3 has 16 amino acids. V was clipped by 6 bases and J by 4 bases; unmatched bases: 11. Germline CDR1 is SGHTA and CDR2 is FQGNSA.

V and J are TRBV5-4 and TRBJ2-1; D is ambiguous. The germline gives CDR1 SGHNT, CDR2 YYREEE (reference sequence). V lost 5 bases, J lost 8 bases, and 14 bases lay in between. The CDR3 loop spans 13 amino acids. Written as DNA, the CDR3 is TGTGCCAGCAGACCCGGAACGATCGATGAGCAGTTCTTC. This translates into CASRPGTIDEQFF.

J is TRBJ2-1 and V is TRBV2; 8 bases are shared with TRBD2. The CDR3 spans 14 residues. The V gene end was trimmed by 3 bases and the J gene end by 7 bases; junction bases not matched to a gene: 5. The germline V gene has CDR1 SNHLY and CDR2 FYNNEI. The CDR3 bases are TGTGCCAGCAGTGACAGCGGGAGTGGTAATGAGCAGTTCTTC. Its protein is CASSDSGSGNEQFF.

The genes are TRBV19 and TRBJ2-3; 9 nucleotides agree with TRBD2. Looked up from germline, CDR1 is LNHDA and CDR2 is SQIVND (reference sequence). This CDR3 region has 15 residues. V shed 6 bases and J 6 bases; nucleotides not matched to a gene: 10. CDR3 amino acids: CASRGTSRRADTQYF. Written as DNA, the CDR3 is TGTGCCAGTAGGGGGACTAGCCGGAGGGCCGATACGCAGTATTTT.

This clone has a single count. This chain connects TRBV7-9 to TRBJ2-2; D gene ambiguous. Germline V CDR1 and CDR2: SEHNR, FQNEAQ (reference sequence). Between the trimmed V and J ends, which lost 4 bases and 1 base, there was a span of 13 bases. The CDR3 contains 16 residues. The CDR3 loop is CASSSTLAENTGELFF. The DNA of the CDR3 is TGTGCCAGCAGCTCCACTTTGGCAGAGAACACCGGGGAGCTGTTTTTT.

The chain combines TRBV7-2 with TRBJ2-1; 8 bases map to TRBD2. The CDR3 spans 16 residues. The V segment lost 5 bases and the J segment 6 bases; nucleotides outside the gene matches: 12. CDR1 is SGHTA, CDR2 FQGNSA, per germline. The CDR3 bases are TGTGCCAGCAGCCCCCAGGGACTAGAGTTTCCCAATGAGCAGTTCTTC. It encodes CASSPQGLEFPNEQFF.

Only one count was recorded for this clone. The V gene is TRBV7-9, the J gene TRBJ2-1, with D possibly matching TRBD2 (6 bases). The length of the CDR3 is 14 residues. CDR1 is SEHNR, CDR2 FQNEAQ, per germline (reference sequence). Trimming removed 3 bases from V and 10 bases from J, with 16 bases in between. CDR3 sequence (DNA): TGTGCCAGCAGCTTGGGACTCGCCGCGGAGGAGCAGTTCTTC. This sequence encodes CASSLGLAAEEQFF. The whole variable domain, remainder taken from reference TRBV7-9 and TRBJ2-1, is DTGVSQNPRHKITKRGQNVTFRCDPISEHNRLYWYRQTLGQGPEFLTYFQNEAQLEKSRLLSDRFSAERPKGSFSTLEIQRTEQGDSAMYLCASSLGLAAEEQFFGPGTRLTVL.

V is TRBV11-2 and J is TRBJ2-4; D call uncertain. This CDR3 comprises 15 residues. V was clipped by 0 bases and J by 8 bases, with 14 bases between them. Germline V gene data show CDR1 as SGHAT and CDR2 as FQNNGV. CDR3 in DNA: TGTGCCAGCAGCTTAGACTCCCTTGCCGCAGACATTCAGTACTTC. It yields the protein CASSLDSLAADIQYF.

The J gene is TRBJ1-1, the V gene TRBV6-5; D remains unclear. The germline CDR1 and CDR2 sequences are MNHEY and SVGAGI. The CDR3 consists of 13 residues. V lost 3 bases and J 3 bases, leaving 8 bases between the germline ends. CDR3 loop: CASSYYIDTEAFF. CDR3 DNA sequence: TGTGCCAGCAGTTATTACATAGACACTGAAGCTTTCTTT.

CDR3 sequence: CSYKTSGYEQYF. The CDR3 nucleotides read TGCAGCTACAAGACTAGTGGGTACGAGCAGTACTTC. The chain uses TRBV29-1 and TRBJ2-7, with D maybe TRBD2 (6 bases). V was pared by 8 bases and J by 4 bases, with 15 bases between. Looked up from germline, CDR1 is SQVTM and CDR2 is ANQGSEA. This CDR3 spans 12 amino acids.

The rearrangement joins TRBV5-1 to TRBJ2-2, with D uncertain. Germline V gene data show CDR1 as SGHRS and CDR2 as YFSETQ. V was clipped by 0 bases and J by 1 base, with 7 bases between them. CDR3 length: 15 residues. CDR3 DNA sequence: TGCGCCAGCAGCTTGGTGGCAGAGAACACCGGGGAGCTGTTTTTT. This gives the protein CASSLVAENTGELFF.

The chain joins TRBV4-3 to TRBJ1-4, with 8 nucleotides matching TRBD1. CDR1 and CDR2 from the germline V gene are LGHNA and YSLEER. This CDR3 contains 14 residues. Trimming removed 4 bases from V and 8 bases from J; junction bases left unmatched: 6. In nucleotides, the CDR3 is TGCGCCAGCAGCCTAAATTACAGGGGGGAAAAACTGTTTTTT. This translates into CASSLNYRGEKLFF.

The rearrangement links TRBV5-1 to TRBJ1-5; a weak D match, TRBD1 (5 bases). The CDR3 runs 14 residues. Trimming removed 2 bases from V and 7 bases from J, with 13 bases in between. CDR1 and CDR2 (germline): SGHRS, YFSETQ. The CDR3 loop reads CASSLGAGEQPQHF. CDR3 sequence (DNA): TGCGCCAGCAGCTTAGGGGCAGGCGAACAGCCCCAGCATTTT.